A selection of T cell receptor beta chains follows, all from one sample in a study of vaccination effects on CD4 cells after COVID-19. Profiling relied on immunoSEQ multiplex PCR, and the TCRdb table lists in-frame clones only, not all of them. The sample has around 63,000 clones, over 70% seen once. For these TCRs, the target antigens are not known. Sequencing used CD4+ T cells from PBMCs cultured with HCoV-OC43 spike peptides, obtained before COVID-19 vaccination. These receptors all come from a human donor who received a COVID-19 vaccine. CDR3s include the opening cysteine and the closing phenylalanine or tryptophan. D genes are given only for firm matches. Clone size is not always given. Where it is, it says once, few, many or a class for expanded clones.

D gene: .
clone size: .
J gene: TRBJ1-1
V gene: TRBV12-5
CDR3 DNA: TGTGCTAGTGGTACAACGAACACTGAAGCTTTCTTT
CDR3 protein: CASGTTNTEAFF

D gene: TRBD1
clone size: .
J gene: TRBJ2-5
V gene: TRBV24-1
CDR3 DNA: TGTGCCACCAGTGACCCAACAGGGGCCGAGGGGGAGACCCAGTACTTC
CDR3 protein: CATSDPTGAEGETQYF

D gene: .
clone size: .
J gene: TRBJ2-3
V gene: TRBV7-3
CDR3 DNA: TGTGCCAGCAGCGAAGGGTCCACAGATACGCAGTATTTT
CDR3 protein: CASSEGSTDTQYF

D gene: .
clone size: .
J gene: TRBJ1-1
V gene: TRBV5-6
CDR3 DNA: TGTGCCAGCAGCTTTTTCTCCTCGTTGGGGGCTGAAGCTTTCTTT
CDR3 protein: CASSFFSSLGAEAFF

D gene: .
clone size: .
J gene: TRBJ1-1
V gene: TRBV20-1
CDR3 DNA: TGCAGTGCCCGCGAGGGCACTGAAGCTTTCTTT
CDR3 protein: CSAREGTEAFF

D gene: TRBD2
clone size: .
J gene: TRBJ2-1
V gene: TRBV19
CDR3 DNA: TGTGCCAGTAGTACCCGGACTAGCGGGGGGACTGAGCAGTTCTTC
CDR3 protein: CASSTRTSGGTEQFF

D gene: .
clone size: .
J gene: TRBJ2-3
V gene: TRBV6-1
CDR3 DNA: TGTGCCAGCAGTGAGAACTGGAGCCTAAGCACAGATACGCAGTATTTT
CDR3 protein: CASSENWSLSTDTQYF

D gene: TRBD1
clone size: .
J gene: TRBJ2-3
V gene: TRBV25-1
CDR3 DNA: TGTGCCAGCTCGGACACAGGGGGCGCAGATACGCAGTATTTT
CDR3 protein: CASSDTGGADTQYF

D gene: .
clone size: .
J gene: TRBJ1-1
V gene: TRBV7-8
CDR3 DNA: TGTGCCAGCAGCTTATCCGGGACTATGAACACTGAAGCTTTCTTT
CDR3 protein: CASSLSGTMNTEAFF

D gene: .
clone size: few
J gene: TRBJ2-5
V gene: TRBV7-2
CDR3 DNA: TGTGCCAGCAGCTTAAGCTCGGAGACCCAGTACTTC
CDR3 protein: CASSLSSETQYF

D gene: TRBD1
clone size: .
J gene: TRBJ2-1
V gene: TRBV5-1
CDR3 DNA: TGCGCCAGCAGCGCTTTTCCGAAGGACAGGAATGAGCAGTTCTTC
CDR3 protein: CASSAFPKDRNEQFF

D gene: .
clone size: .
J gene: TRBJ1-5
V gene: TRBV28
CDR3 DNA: TGTGCCAGCAGTTTATACAGCTTAGATCAGCCCCAGCATTTT
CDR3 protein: CASSLYSLDQPQHF

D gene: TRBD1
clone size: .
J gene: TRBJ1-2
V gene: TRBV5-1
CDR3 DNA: TGCGCCAGCAGCTCAGGGGGCAACTATGGCTACACCTTC
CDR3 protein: CASSSGGNYGYTF

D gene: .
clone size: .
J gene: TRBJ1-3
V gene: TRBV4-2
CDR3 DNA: TGTGCCAGCAGCCAAGATATTACGGTGACCTCTGGAAACACCATATATTTT
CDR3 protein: CASSQDITVTSGNTIYF

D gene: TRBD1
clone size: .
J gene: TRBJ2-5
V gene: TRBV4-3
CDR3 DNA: TGCGCCAGCAGCCGAGGGACAGGGGGTTTGGAGACCCAGTACTTC
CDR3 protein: CASSRGTGGLETQYF

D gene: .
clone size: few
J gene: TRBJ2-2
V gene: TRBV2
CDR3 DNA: TGTGCCAGCAGTGAACGGCGGGGAAACACCGGGGAGCTGTTTTTT
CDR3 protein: CASSERRGNTGELFF

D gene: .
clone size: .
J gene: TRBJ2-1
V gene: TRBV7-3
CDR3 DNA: TGTGCCAGCAGCTCCCGCGCGGCCAGCGGCGGGTACAATGAGCAGTTCTTC
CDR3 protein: CASSSRAASGGYNEQFF

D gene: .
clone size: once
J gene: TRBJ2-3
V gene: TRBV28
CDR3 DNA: TGTGCCAGCAGTTTTAGGGGGGCGCGGACAGATACGCAGTATTTT
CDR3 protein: CASSFRGARTDTQYF

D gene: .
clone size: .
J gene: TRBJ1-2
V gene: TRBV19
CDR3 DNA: TGTGCCAGTAGTATACATCTTAACTATGGCTACACCTTC
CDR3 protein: CASSIHLNYGYTF

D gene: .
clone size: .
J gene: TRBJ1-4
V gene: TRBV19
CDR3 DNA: TGTGCCAGTAGGCGCGGACTAACAACTAATGAAAAACTGTTTTTT
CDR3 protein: CASRRGLTTNEKLFF

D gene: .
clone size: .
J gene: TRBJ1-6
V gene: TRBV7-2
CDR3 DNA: TGTGCCAGCAGCGCCCGTGGGGCCGGCAATTCACCCCTCCACTTT
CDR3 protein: CASSARGAGNSPLHF

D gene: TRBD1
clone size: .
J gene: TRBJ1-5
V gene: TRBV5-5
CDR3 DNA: TGTGCCAGCAGCTCGGGACAGTACCTTGGGAGCAATCAGCCCCAGCATTTT
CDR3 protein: CASSSGQYLGSNQPQHF

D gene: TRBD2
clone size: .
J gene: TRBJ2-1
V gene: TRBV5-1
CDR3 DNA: TGCGCCAGCAGCTTGCAACTAGCGGGGGGGAACGCGCAGTTCTTC
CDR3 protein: CASSLQLAGGNAQFF

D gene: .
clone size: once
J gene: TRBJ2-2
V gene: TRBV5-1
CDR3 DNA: TGCGCCAGCAGCTTGGACGCAGGGAGCGGTACCGGGGAGCTGTTTTTT
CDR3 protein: CASSLDAGSGTGELFF

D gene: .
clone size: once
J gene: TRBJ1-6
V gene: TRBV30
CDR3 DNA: TGTGCCTGGAGATCGGGGACCCAGAGTTCTCCCCTCCACTTT
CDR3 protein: CAWRSGTQSSPLHF

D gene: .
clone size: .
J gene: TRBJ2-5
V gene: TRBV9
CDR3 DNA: TGTGCCAGCAGCGTAGTCAACGGGGGAACCCAGTACTTC
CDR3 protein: CASSVVNGGTQYF

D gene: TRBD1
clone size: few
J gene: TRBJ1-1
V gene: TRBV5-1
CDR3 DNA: TGCGCCAGCAGCCGGACAGGCTGGAGTGCAAACACTGAAGCTTTCTTT
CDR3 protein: CASSRTGWSANTEAFF

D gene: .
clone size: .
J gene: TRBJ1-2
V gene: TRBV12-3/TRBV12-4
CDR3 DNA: TGTGCCAGCAGTTTAACCAGAGACTATGGCTACACCTTC
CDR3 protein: CASSLTRDYGYTF

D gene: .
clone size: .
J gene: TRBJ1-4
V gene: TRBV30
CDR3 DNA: TGTGCCTGGAGTCCGGGCCTTAATGAAAAACTGTTTTTT
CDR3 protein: CAWSPGLNEKLFF

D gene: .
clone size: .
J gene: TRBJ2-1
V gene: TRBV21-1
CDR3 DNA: TGTGCCAGCAGAAGGACCGGGACAGATTCCTACAATGAGCAGTTCTTC
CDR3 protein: CASRRTGTDSYNEQFF

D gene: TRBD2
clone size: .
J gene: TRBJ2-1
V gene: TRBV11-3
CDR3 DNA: TGTGCCAGCAGCCACAGCGGGGGGGAGCAGTTCTTC
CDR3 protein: CASSHSGGEQFF

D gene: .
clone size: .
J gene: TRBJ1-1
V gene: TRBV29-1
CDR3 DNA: TGCAGCGTGATGACGTCCAGGAGAAGTAACACTGAAGCTTTCTTT
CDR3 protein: CSVMTSRRSNTEAFF

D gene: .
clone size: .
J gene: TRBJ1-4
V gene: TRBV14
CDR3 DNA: TGTGCCAGCAGCGAAGCGGGGGTGGGGAATGAAAAACTGTTTTTT
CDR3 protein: CASSEAGVGNEKLFF

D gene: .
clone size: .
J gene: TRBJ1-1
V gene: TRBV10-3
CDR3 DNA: TGTGCCATCAGAAATCCACAGGTTTCGAACACTGAAGCTTTCTTT
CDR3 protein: CAIRNPQVSNTEAFF

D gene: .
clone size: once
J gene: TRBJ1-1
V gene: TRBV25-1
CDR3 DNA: TGTGCCAGCAGTGAACGGGGTACTGAAGCTTTCTTT
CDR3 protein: CASSERGTEAFF

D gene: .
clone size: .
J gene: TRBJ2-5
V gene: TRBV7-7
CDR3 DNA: TGTGCCAGCAGCGTCTCATCCACTAGGGGAGGACGAGAGACCCAGTACTTC
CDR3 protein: CASSVSSTRGGRETQYF

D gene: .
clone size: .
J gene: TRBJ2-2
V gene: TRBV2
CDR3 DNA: TGTGCCAGCAGTGAATCGGTGGCAGTTCAAACCGGGGAGCTGTTTTTT
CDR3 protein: CASSESVAVQTGELFF

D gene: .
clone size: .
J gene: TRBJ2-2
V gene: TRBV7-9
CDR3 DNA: TGTGCCAGCAGCTTAGAGGTGAACACCGGGGAGCTGTTTTTT
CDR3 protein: CASSLEVNTGELFF

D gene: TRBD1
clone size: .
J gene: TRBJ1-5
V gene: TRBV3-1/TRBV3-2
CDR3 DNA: TGTGCCAGCAGCCAAGCAGGGGGGACCAATCAGCCCCAGCATTTT
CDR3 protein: CASSQAGGTNQPQHF

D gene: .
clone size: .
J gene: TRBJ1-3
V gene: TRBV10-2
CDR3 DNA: TGCGCCAGCAGTGAAGGAGTGCCTGGAAACACCATATATTTT
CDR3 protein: CASSEGVPGNTIYF

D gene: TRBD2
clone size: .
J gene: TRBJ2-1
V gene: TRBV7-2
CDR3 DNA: TGTGCCAGCAGCTTTTTGCGGGGGGTCTACAATGAGCAGTTCTTC
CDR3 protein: CASSFLRGVYNEQFF

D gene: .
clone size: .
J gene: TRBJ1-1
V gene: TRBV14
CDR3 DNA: TGTGCCAGCAGCCAAGTTGTGAGCGGCAAGAAAGCTTTCTTT
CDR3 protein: CASSQVVSGKKAFF

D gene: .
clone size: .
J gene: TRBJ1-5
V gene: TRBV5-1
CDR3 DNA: TGCGCCAGCAGCCCCGGAGGGACGGGCAATCAGCCCCAGCATTTT
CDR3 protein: CASSPGGTGNQPQHF

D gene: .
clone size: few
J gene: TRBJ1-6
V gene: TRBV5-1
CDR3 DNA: TGCGCCAGCAGTGCAGGAGATAATTCACCCCTCCACTTT
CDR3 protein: CASSAGDNSPLHF

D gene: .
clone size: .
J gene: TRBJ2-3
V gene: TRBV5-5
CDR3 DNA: TGTGCCAGCAGCTTGGGGCTTGATACGCAGTATTTT
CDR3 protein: CASSLGLDTQYF

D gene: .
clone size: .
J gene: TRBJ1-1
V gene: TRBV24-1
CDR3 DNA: TGTGCCACCAGTGATCCTAAACGGGCAGATGAAGCTTTCTTT
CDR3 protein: CATSDPKRADEAFF

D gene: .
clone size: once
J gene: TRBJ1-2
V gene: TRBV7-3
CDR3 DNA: TGTGCCAGCAGCTTAAGCAGAACCTCTAACTATGGCTACACCTTC
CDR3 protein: CASSLSRTSNYGYTF

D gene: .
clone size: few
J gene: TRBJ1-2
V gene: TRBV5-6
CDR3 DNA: TGTGCCAGCAGCTTGGGTCAGGGAAAAGATGTTGGCTACACCTTC
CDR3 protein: CASSLGQGKDVGYTF

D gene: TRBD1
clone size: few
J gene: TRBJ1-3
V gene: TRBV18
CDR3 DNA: TGTGCCAGCTCACCCCTATCCCGGACAGGCCAAAACTCTGGAAACACCATATATTTT
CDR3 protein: CASSPLSRTGQNSGNTIYF

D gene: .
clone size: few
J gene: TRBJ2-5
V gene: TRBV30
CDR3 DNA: TGTGCCATTAAGCGAGGCCGGGAGACCCAGTACTTC
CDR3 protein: CAIKRGRETQYF

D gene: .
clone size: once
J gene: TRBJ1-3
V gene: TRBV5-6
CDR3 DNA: TGTGCCAGCAGCTTGCCTCCAGATGGAAACACCATATATTTT
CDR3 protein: CASSLPPDGNTIYF

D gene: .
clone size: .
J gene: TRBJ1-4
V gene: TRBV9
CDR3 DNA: TGTGCCAGCAGCGCCGACATAGGTTATGAAAAACTGTTTTTT
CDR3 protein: CASSADIGYEKLFF

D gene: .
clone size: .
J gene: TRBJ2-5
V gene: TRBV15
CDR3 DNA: TGTGCCACCTCTCGGGGGTATCAAGAGACCCAGTACTTC
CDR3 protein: CATSRGYQETQYF

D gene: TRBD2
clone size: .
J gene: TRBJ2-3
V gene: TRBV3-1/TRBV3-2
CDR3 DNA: TGTGCCAGCAGCCAGGTAGCGGGGGCCAGAGATACGCAGTATTTT
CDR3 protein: CASSQVAGARDTQYF